This TCR beta chain was retrieved from a study of T cell clones after liver transplantation (dated by TCRdb to between 2017 and 2020). For context, the study as a whole: ITN030ST, the source of the samples, was a randomized trial that attempted immunosuppression withdrawal within 2 years of liver transplantation. Tolerance meant complete immunosuppression withdrawal for at least one year without liver enzymes rising beyond twice the upper limit of normal. Of the eight recipients, three were HCV-positive, while the remaining recipients had been transplanted for non-autoimmune, non-viral indications. As an antigen-independent comparator for donor-reactive sequences, third party-reactive TCRbeta sequences were also identified from pre-transplant MLRs. Donor-reactive T cell clones were identified by TCRbeta sequencing following a pre-transplant mixed lymphocyte reaction and were subsequently tracked in post-transplant blood. The study cohort included 8 liver transplant recipients, of whom 3 were classified as tolerant and 5 as non-tolerant. Blood samples were collected pre-transplant, pre-randomization before withdrawal, and post-randomization after either full withdrawal or failed withdrawal. No induction therapy was given to the subjects, and standard immunosuppression was administered until randomization at 12-24 months post-transplant. Findings and caveats that apply to the study as a whole: A greater decline was seen for donor-reactive sequences than for third party-reactive sequences, suggesting partial antigen-specific deletion unrelated to withdrawal success. Because allograft tissue specimens were not available, migration of donor-reactive T cells into the graft, rather than deletion, may have occurred. Conclusions were preliminary, limited by small, heterogeneous patient numbers and non-standardized post-transplant time points. In two subjects, low numbers of available donor cells limited the measurable donor-reactive repertoire. In 5 of 8 subjects, regardless of tolerance or HCV status, circulating donor-reactive CD4 TCRbeta sequences dropped significantly post-transplant. When repertoire turnover was accounted for, significantly reduced detection of donor-reactive sequences was found in 7 of 8 subjects for CD4 and in 8 of 8 subjects for CD8.

The label giving this sample's time point can be read as: pre-transplant. Thawed unstimulated PBMCs were stained for CD3, CD4 and CD8 and FACS-sorted into CD3+CD4+ and CD3+CD8+ populations. All 8 studied subjects were randomized to immunosuppression withdrawal. The Qiagen DNeasy Blood and Tissue Kit was used for isolation of genomic DNA. High-throughput TCRbeta CDR3 sequencing of frozen genomic DNA was performed by immunoSEQ, including PCR amplification, mapping, bias correction and internal controls. The authors processed their data as follows. Only productive rearrangements were retained, with each unique TCRbeta sequence defined by its CDR3 nucleotide sequence together with its V and J gene. Donor-reactive sequences required at least 5-fold expansion in CFSE-low cells versus unstimulated pre-transplant cells and at least 0.01% frequency. Per-subject minimum frequency thresholds, based on the lowest-template unstimulated sample, ensured at least 90% detection power. Jensen-Shannon divergence between the top 1000 TCRbeta sequences after and before transplant was used to measure repertoire turnover. Two-sided Fisher's exact tests were used to test for changes in the detection of donor-reactive sequences. The immuneACCESS repertoire file appears here via TCRdb, limited to in-frame rearrangements. These files lack a portion of the clones; in checked studies, under half of the deficit traces to unresolved V genes, and the cause of the others is not known. V, J and clone size were drawn from that table, and D and trimming were deduced from the DNA. Across this sample there are roughly 15,000 clones, with around 90% seen only once. Jointly, the top ten make up approximately 48% of the sample.

Via the germline V gene (reference sequence), CDR1 is LNHDA and CDR2 SQIVND. The CDR3, cysteine through phenylalanine, is 15 amino acids long. The sequence is cut down to CDR3 DNA, 45 bases in frame from base 1. The junction carries 17 bases between V and J, which are trimmed by 7 bases and 2 bases respectively. About this clone: No cognate antigen has been identified for it. No per-base quality is available; no much larger clone lies one base away.

This chain joins TRBV19 to TRBJ2-5; no D gene is confidently identified. The sequence derives from a human donor who received a liver transplant. The sample was CD8+ T cells from blood, taken before liver transplant. The nucleotides read TGTGCCAGTACCCCGGATAGGGTGGGACAAGAGACCCAGTACTTC. Translated, this is CASTPDRVGQETQYF.